Following are 19 T cell receptor beta chains from one sample sequenced in a study of Ad26.COV2.S vaccination and SARS-CoV-2 variants. Treatment noted: around 19 received Ad26.COV2.S at low or high dose, single or two shots; roughly five received placebo; per-sample allocation not given. Repertoires come from day 63 after the first vaccine or placebo injection. Sequencing was performed with immunoSEQ multiplex PCR; in TCRdb, only in-frame clones are kept and a portion is missing. Here the sample spans over 400,000 clones, less than 95% being singletons. Sequenced here: peripheral blood, sampled in a trial of Ad26.COV2.S vaccine versus placebo. These receptors were taken from a person aged 18-65 years who received the Ad26.COV2.S COVID-19 vaccine or a placebo.

Points on this clone: An end of the junction differs from the germline gene, which may be a read error. The chain combines TRBV7-7 with TRBJ2-3; perhaps TRBD1 as D (6 bases). The CDR3 is made up of 14 amino acids. Germline V CDR1 and CDR2: SSHAT, FNYEAQ (reference sequence). The CDR3 region has the DNA TGTGCTAGCAGCATCGACAGGAACACAGATACGCAGTATTTT. It yields the protein CASSIDRNTDTQYF.

The chain recombines TRBV7-6 with TRBJ1-2; 9 bases line up with TRBD1. V was clipped by 5 bases and J by 4 bases; unmatched bases: 17. Germline loops: CDR1 SGHVS, CDR2 FNYEAQ. The CDR3 length is 18 residues. The CDR3 nucleotides are TGTGCCAGCAGCATACCGGGACAGGGAAGCAATGGTACCTATGGCTACACCTTC. It translates to CASSIPGQGSNGTYGYTF.

The chain recombines TRBV11-3 with TRBJ1-1, with D unresolved. Germline assignment: CDR1 SGHNT and CDR2 YENEEA. Trimming removed 3 bases at V and 1 base at J, with 6 bases between. This CDR3 is built from 13 residues. The CDR3 coding sequence is TGTGCCAGCAGCTTCGAGGGGAACACTGAAGCTTTCTTT. Its protein is CASSFEGNTEAFF.

This rearrangement joins TRBV7-9 to TRBJ1-3; D unclear. Per the germline V gene, CDR1 is SEHNR and CDR2 is FQNEAQ (reference sequence). The CDR3 is 14 amino acids. Trimming took off 6 bases at V and 2 bases at J, with 11 bases between the two ends. The CDR3 bases are TGTGCCAGCAGTGGATATGGGGCTGGAAACACCATATATTTT. This codes for CASSGYGAGNTIYF. The variable domain in full, with the rest retrieved from reference TRBV7-9 and TRBJ1-3, is DTGVSQNPRHKITKRGQNVTFRCDPISEHNRLYWYRQTLGQGPEFLTYFQNEAQLEKSRLLSDRFSAERPKGSFSTLEIQRTEQGDSAMYLCASSGYGAGNTIYFGEGSWLTVV.

This chain joins TRBV29-1 and TRBJ2-7; 9 bases align to TRBD1. The CDR3 totals 13 residues. V was clipped by 6 bases and J by 6 bases; unmatched bases: 9. Germline CDR1 and CDR2: SQVTM and ANQGSEA. The CDR3: CSVTGTGKSEQYF. The CDR3 nucleotides are TGCAGCGTCACCGGGACAGGGAAGTCCGAGCAGTACTTC.

This chain joins TRBV5-1 and TRBJ2-2; D uncertain. This CDR3 spans 13 amino acids. The germline gives CDR1 SGHRS, CDR2 YFSETQ. V lost 1 base, J lost 5 bases, and 6 bases lay in between. The chain's CDR3 is CASSLLETGELFF. CDR3 sequence (DNA): TGCGCCAGCAGCTTGTTGGAAACCGGGGAGCTGTTTTTT.

The chain combines TRBV7-6 with TRBJ2-5; D is possibly TRBD1 (5 bases). The CDR3 consists of 14 residues. Germline V gives CDR1 SGHVS, CDR2 FNYEAQ. The germline V and J ends were trimmed by 5 bases and 2 bases, with 12 bases remaining between them. The CDR3 region is CASSTLTAQETQYF. The CDR3 region has the DNA TGTGCCAGCAGCACCCTGACAGCGCAAGAGACCCAGTACTTC. Based on the CDR3 plus reference TRBV7-6 and TRBJ2-5, the full variable domain is GAGVSQSPRYKVTKRGQDVALRCDPISGHVSLYWYRQALGQGPEFLTYFNYEAQQDKSGLPNDRFSAERPEGSISTLTIQRTEQRDSAMYRCASSTLTAQETQYFGPGTRLLVL.

The chain carries TRBV28 and TRBJ2-7, with D perhaps matching TRBD2 (6 bases). Trimming took 7 bases from V and 2 from J, leaving 15 bases between them. The length of the CDR3 is 14 residues. The germline V gene has CDR1 MDHEN and CDR2 SYDVKM. The DNA of the CDR3 is TGTGCCAGCATCCCCGGGACTGGGGCCTACGAGCAGTACTTC. Encoded protein: CASIPGTGAYEQYF.

The V and J genes are TRBV9 and TRBJ1-6; TRBD1 matches at 9 bases. Germline CDR1 and CDR2: SGDLS and YYNGEE. V shed 5 bases and J 7 bases; nucleotides not matched to a gene: 4. The CDR3 is made up of 14 amino acids. The CDR3: CASRPGQGNSPLHF. CDR3 DNA sequence: TGTGCCAGCAGGCCGGGACAGGGCAATTCACCCCTCCACTTT.

Concerning this clone itself: Other DNA sequences in this sample translate to the same CDR3. The chain uses TRBV7-2 and TRBJ2-3; maybe TRBD2 (6 bases). Germline V lookup: CDR1 SGHTA, CDR2 FQGNSA. Trimming left V 1 base short and J 0 bases short, with 8 bases between. The CDR3 is made up of 15 amino acids. The CDR3 loop reads CASSLVGTSTDTQYF. In DNA form, the CDR3 reads TGTGCCAGCAGCTTAGTTGGGACTAGCACAGATACGCAGTATTTT.

V is TRBV28 and J is TRBJ2-2; no clear D. The CDR3 runs to 15 residues. CDR1 MDHEN and CDR2 SYDVKM come from the germline V gene. The V and J ends lost 4 bases and 6 bases respectively, with 15 bases between them. The CDR3 region has the DNA TGTGCCAGCAGTTCCAGGACCCCTGCCTCCGGGGAGCTGTTTTTT. Residues: CASSSRTPASGELFF.

This chain joins TRBV5-1 and TRBJ2-3; 8 bases are shared with TRBD1. Trimming at V came to 3 bases and at J to 2 bases, leaving 5 bases not matched to a gene. The CDR3 has 15 amino acids. The germline gives CDR1 SGHRS, CDR2 YFSETQ. This chain's CDR3 is CASSSRTGNTDTQYF. DNA of the CDR3: TGCGCCAGCAGCTCACGGACAGGGAACACAGATACGCAGTATTTT.

The chain is built from TRBV28 and TRBJ2-3; possibly TRBD1 for D (6 bases). Germline V lookup: CDR1 MDHEN, CDR2 SYDVKM. The germline V and J ends were trimmed by 3 bases and 3 bases, with 10 bases remaining between them. CDR3 length: 14 residues. The CDR3 DNA sequence: TGTGCCAGCAGTTTCCAGGGGCAGACAGATACGCAGTATTTT. Translation: CASSFQGQTDTQYF.

The V gene is TRBV6-6, the J gene TRBJ2-3; D assignment may be TRBD1 or TRBD2 (5 bases each). CDR1 is MNHNY, CDR2 SVGAGI, per germline (reference sequence). V was shortened by 7 bases and J by 2 bases, with 13 bases between the two germline ends. CDR3 size: 14 residues. Here the CDR3 reads CASISRGYTDTQYF. In nucleotides, the CDR3 is TGTGCCAGCATCTCCCGGGGCTACACAGATACGCAGTATTTT.

This clone was found once. The chain carries TRBV7-3 and TRBJ2-7; possible D gene TRBD1, 6 bases. CDR3 size: 16 residues. Trimming removed 2 bases from V and 4 bases from J, with 18 bases in between. CDR1 is SGHTA and CDR2 is FQGTGA in the germline V gene. CDR3 coding DNA: TGTGCCAGCAGCTTACCAAAAACAGGGTTCGGATACGAGCAGTACTTC. The encoded protein is CASSLPKTGFGYEQYF.

The chain joins TRBV9 to TRBJ2-2; 11 bases agree with TRBD2. Per germline, CDR1 SGDLS and CDR2 YYNGEE. CDR3 length: 17 residues. Trimming at V came to 3 bases and at J to 0 bases, leaving 4 bases not matched to a gene. Here the CDR3 DNA reads TGTGCCAGCAGCGGAACTAGCGGGAGCGCGAACACCGGGGAGCTGTTTTTT. This translates into CASSGTSGSANTGELFF.

This clone was recorded once. CDR3 residues: CASRYRDSAYEQYF. The CDR3 DNA reads TGTGCCAGCAGATACCGGGACAGTGCCTACGAGCAGTACTTC. This chain links TRBV6-2 or TRBV6-3 with TRBJ2-7, with 7 bases fitting TRBD1. Looked up from germline, CDR1 is MNHEY and CDR2 is SVGEGT. The CDR3 covers 14 residues. The J segment lost 2 bases and the V segment lost 6 bases, leaving 7 bases of the junction unmatched.

The chain joins TRBV10-3 to TRBJ1-6; a weak D match, TRBD1 (6 bases). Germline V gene data show CDR1 as ENHRY and CDR2 as SYGVKD. The CDR3 extends over 14 amino acids. V was shortened by 7 bases and J by 4 bases, with 11 bases between the two germline ends. CDR3 sequence: CAITADSYNSPLHF. In nucleotides, the CDR3 is TGTGCCATCACCGCGGACAGTTATAATTCACCCCTCCACTTT.

The V and J genes are TRBV19 and TRBJ2-1; 8 nucleotides align to TRBD1. Germline values: CDR1 LNHDA, CDR2 SQIVND (reference sequence). The CDR3 has 14 residues. Losses at the gene ends were 6 bases for V and 0 bases for J; bases not matched to a gene: 1. DNA of the CDR3: TGTGCCAGTAGGACAGGGGACTCCTACAATGAGCAGTTCTTC. The encoded protein is CASRTGDSYNEQFF. Complete variable domain (other parts from reference TRBV19 and TRBJ2-1): DGGITQSPKYLFRKEGQNVTLSCEQNLNHDAMYWYRQDPGQGLRLIYYSQIVNDFQKGDIAEGYSVSREKKESFPLTVTSAQKNPTAFYLCASRTGDSYNEQFFGPGTRLTVL.